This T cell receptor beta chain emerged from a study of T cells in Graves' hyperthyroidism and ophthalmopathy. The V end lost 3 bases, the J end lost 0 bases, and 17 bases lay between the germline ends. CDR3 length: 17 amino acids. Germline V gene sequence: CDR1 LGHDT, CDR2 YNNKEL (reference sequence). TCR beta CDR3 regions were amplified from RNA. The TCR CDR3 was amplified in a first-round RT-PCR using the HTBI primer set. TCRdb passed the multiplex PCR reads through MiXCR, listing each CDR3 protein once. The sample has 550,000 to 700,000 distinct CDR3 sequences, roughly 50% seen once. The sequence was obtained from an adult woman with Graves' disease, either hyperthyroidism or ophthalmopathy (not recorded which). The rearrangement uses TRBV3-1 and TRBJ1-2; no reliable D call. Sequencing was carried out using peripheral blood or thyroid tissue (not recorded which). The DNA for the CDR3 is TGTGCCAGCAGCCACTCGGGGTGGAAGGTGGCTAACTATGGCTACACCTTC. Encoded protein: CASSHSGWKVANYGYTF.